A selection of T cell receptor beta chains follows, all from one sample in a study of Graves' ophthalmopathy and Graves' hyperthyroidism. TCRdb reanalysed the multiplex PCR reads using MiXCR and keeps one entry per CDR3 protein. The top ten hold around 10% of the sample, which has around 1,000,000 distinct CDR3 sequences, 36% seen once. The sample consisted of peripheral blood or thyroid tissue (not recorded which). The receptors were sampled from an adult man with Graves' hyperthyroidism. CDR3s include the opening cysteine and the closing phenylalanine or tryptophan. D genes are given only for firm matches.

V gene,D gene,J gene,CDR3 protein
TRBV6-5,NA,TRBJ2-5,CASSYTQGGWYETQYF
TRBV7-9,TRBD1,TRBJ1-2,CASSGQGARYGYTF
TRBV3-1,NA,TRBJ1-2,CASRPHGERGYTF
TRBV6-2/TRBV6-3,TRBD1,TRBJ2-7,CASRHWGQGTYEQYF
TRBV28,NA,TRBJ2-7,CASSFETASYEQYF
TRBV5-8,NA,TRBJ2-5,CASSLVGTETQYF
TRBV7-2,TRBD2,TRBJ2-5,CASSLASGSDRETQYF
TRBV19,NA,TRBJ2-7,CASSMPGLAYEQYF
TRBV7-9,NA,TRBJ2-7,CASRNPKGPEQYF
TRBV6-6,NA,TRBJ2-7,CASSYGGPGNEQYF
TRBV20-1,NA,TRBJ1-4,CSALEGQGEKLFF
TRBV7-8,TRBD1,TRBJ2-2,CASSWTGIGELFF
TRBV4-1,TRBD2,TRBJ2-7,CASSPRGTSGYEQYF
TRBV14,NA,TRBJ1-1,CASSPFRENTEAFF
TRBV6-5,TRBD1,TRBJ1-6,CASSDRVDSPLHF
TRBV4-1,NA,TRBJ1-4,CASSQDNQRGKLFF
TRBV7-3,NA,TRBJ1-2,CASSPWGAGYGYTF
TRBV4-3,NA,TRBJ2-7,CASSQWVGYEQYF
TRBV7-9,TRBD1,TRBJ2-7,CASSSGQREQYF
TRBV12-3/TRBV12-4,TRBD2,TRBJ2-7,CASTLGSGVNYEQYF
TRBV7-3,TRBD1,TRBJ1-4,CASSLWGQDNEKLFF
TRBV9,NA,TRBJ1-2,CAADDRLYVGYTF
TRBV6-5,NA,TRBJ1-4,CASSSSATNEKLFF
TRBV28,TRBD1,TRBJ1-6,CASSKAGQAYNSPLHF
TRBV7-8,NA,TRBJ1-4,CASSLERMEKLFF
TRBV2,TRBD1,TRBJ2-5,CASRDRGQMETQYF
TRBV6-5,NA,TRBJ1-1,CASSEVPFVTEAFF
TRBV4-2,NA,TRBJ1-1,CASSQESGARGTEAFF
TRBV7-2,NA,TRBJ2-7,CASSLTGPRGEQYF
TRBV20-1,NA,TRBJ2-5,CSASATSGTWETQYF
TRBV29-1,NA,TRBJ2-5,CSVEQGWARETQYF
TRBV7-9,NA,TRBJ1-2,CASSLASGGRGYTF
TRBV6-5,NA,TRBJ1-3,CASSPFAGTGNTIYF
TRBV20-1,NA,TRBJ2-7,CSAWTGGQREGTYEQYF
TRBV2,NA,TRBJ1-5,CASRSGVDQPQHF
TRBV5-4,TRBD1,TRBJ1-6,CASSPGTGRTNSPLHF
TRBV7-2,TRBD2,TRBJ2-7,CASSQQTSSWGNF